This TCR beta chain appears in the sequencing data of a study of shared clonotypes between healthy human individuals. About the research overall: Three CD4 naive, three CD4 memory, two CD8 naive and one CD8 memory plate were used per donor. Study-wide results and limits: Large depth notwithstanding, sorted-subset sequencing proved incomplete by rarefaction.

About this clone itself: Its antigen is undetermined.

Authors' data handling: Quality scores were absent from the junction-only immunoSEQ sequences, so filtering differed. TCRdb's copy holds only in-frame clones and misses some; the assay was immunoSEQ multiplex PCR. The DNA gave D and trimming, while V, J and clone size come from that table. The sample lists 600,000 to 800,000 clones, approximately 72% seen once, with over 1.5% in the top ten. Sequencing was performed on memory CD4+ T cells sorted from blood. Subset defined: CD45RA-negative fraction. The sequence came from a woman aged 25 to 39 in good health.

The CDR3 region has the DNA TGTGCCAGCAGTTACAGCGGGAGTACGGATACGCAGTATTTT. Amino acid sequence: CASSYSGSTDTQYF. The chain joins TRBV5-6 to TRBJ2-3, with 8 bases identical to TRBD2. The CDR3 has 14 residues. Germline CDR1 is SGHDT and CDR2 is YYEEEE. Trimming took 5 bases from V and 6 from J; bases not matched to a gene: 8.